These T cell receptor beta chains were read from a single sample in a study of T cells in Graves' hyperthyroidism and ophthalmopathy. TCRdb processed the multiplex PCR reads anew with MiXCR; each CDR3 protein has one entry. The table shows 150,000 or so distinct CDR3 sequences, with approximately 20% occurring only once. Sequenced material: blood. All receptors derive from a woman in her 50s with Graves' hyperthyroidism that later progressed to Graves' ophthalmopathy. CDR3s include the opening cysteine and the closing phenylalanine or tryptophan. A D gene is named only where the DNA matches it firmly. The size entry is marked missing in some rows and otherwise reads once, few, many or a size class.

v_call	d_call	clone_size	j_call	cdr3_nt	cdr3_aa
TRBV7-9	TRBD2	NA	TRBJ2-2	TGTGCCAGCGGAACGGGACTAGCGAACACCGGGGAGCTGTTTTTT	CASGTGLANTGELFF
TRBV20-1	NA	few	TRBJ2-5	TGCAGTGCTAGAAGGTTAGCGGAGCAAGAGACCCAGTACTTC	CSARRLAEQETQYF
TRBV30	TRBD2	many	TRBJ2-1	TGTGCCTGGAGTGGGGGACTAGCAGGGGAGCAGTTCTTC	CAWSGGLAGEQFF
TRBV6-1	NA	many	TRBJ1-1	TGTGCCAGCAGTCCCTCCCTCGGGGCAGGTACTGAAGCTTTCTTT	CASSPSLGAGTEAFF
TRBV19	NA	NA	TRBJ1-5	TGTGCCAGTAGGGACCCCGGGGGTGCGGGCAATCAGCCCCAGCATTTT	CASRDPGGAGNQPQHF
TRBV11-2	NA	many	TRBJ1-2	TGTGCCAGCAGCTTAGGGCCAGGGCCATATGGCTACACCTTC	CASSLGPGPYGYTF
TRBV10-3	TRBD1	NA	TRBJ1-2	TGTGCCATCAAGGTGACAGGGTTTAGCTATGGCTACACCTTC	CAIKVTGFSYGYTF
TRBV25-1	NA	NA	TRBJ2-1	TGTGCCAGCAGTGACTCCGGAAGATACAATGAGCAGTTCTTC	CASSDSGRYNEQFF
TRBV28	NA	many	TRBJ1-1	TGTGCCAGCGGGGTGGCAGACCGATTGAACACTGAAGCTTTCTTT	CASGVADRLNTEAFF
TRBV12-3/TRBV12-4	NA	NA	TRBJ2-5	TGTGCCAGCAGCCAACAGGGCCACCAAGAGACCCAGTACTTC	CASSQQGHQETQYF